This passage covers 23 T cell receptor beta chains from one sample sequenced in a study of T cells in Graves' hyperthyroidism and ophthalmopathy. The source material, RNA transcripts, was used to amplify TCR beta CDR3 regions. When the TCR CDR3 underwent first-round RT-PCR, the HTBI primer set was used. In TCRdb, the multiplex PCR reads were re-called with MiXCR into one record per CDR3 protein. The data contain 500,000 or so distinct CDR3 sequences, 15% to 20% of them seen just once; the ten biggest clones take up 15% to 20%. Sequenced: blood. The receptor source for this set is a woman aged 18-29 years with Graves' ophthalmopathy.

This clonotype was recorded at least ten times. The gene calls are TRBV11-1 and TRBJ2-7; TRBD1 matches at 10 bases. Germline V gene data show CDR1 as SGHAT and CDR2 as FQDESV (reference sequence). There are 14 residues in the CDR3. J lost 5 bases, V lost 1 base, and 2 bases had no gene match. The CDR3 nucleotides are TGTGCCAGCAGCTTAGAAGGGACAGGGGACGAGCAGTACTTC. It specifies CASSLEGTGDEQYF.

This clonotype appeared many times. The chain joins TRBV12-3 or TRBV12-4 to TRBJ2-3, with 8 positions matching TRBD2. V was clipped by 4 bases and J by 1 base; unmatched bases: 7. This CDR3 is built from 16 residues. CDR3 bases: TGTGCCAGCAGTTACGGGCTAGCGGGTCGCACAGATACGCAGTATTTT. This codes for CASSYGLAGRTDTQYF.

This clonotype came up many times. The chain couples TRBV5-1 to TRBJ2-2, with a weak D call TRBD2 (6 bases). CDR1 and CDR2 (germline): SGHRS, YFSETQ. With 1 base removed from V and 1 base from J, the gap between germline ends came to 11 bases. The CDR3 consists of 16 residues. The DNA of the CDR3 is TGCGCCAGCAGCTTGAGTGGCGGGATGAACACCGGGGAGCTGTTTTTT. Translation gives CASSLSGGMNTGELFF.

V gene TRBV24-1 combines with J gene TRBJ1-2, with a tentative D call TRBD1 (5 bases). Deletions cut 4 bases from V and 8 bases from J, with 10 bases between. This CDR3 region has 12 residues. From germline, CDR1 is KGHDR and CDR2 SFDVKD. CDR3 loop: CATSDRRQGYTF. The CDR3, as DNA: TGTGCCACCAGTGACCGAAGACAGGGCTACACCTTC.

This clonotype was counted between two and nine times. The chain couples TRBV4-1 to TRBJ1-2; 11 bases line up with TRBD1. Trimming cost V 6 bases and J 0 bases; bases outside gene matches: 12. Germline V gene lookup returns CDR1 MGHRA and CDR2 YSYEKL. The CDR3 has 18 residues. The CDR3 nucleotides are TGCGCCAGCAGTCCAAAGGACAGGGGGCTAGGGACTAACTATGGCTACACCTTC. The encoded protein is CASSPKDRGLGTNYGYTF.

The J gene is TRBJ2-1, the V gene TRBV19; D is uncertain. Germline assignment: CDR1 LNHDA and CDR2 SQIVND (reference sequence). This CDR3 has 14 residues. V lost 1 base and J lost 5, with 9 bases in between. The DNA of the CDR3 is TGTGCCAGTAGTATAGTGAGTTGGGACAATGAGCAGTTCTTC. It codes for CASSIVSWDNEQFF.

This clonotype was recorded a few times. The chain is built from TRBV7-8 and TRBJ2-7; TRBD2 matches 11 bases. The CDR3 covers 15 residues. Germline V gene data show CDR1 as SGHVS and CDR2 as FQNEAQ. V gave up 3 bases and J gave up 6 bases; unmatched junction bases: 7. CDR3 loop: CASSFITSGSREQYF. The CDR3 DNA follows: TGTGCCAGCAGCTTTATTACTAGCGGGAGTCGCGAGCAGTACTTC.

V gene TRBV15 combines with J gene TRBJ2-3, with 8 bases lining up with TRBD1. Trimming took 8 bases from V and 5 from J; bases not matched to a gene: 9. CDR3 size: 14 residues. The germline V gene encodes CDR1 LNHNV and CDR2 YYDKDF (reference sequence). CDR3 sequence: CATQPGQVQDTQYF. For the CDR3, the DNA is TGTGCCACCCAACCGGGACAGGTCCAAGATACGCAGTATTTT.

This chain joins TRBV9 and TRBJ2-1; D may match TRBD1 or TRBD2 (5 bases each). CDR3 length equals 16 residues. The V end was cut by 0 bases, the J end by 4 bases, with 14 bases between. Germline assignment: CDR1 SGDLS and CDR2 YYNGEE. The CDR3 region is CASSVVPGPTYNEQFF. CDR3 sequence (DNA): TGTGCCAGCAGCGTAGTCCCGGGGCCTACTTACAATGAGCAGTTCTTC.

This clonotype was found a few times. The chain has TRBV20-1 and TRBJ2-3, with D hard to call. CDR1 and CDR2 (germline): DFQATT, SNEGSKA (reference sequence). V was trimmed by 0 bases and J by 5 bases, leaving 12 bases between them. The CDR3 length is 14 residues. DNA of the CDR3: TGCAGTGCTAGAGATGACGGGTTCCGAGATACGCAGTATTTT. It encodes CSARDDGFRDTQYF.

The rearrangement joins TRBV28 to TRBJ1-5; 8 bases are a match to TRBD1. J was trimmed by 5 bases and V by 7 bases; bases with no gene match: 7. The CDR3 is made up of 14 amino acids. The germline gives CDR1 MDHEN, CDR2 SYDVKM. CDR3 bases: TGTGCCAGCATTACAGGGGGGGTTCATCAGCCCCAGCATTTT. Protein product: CASITGGVHQPQHF.

The chain couples TRBV10-2 to TRBJ1-5, with 8 bases fitting TRBD1. The length of the CDR3 is 15 residues. The V and J ends lost 3 bases and 3 bases, in that order; junction bases with no gene match: 4. In germline, CDR1 is WSHSY, CDR2 SAAADI. The CDR3, as DNA: TGCGCCAGCAGTGAAGGACAGGGCCCCAATCAGCCCCAGCATTTT. Translating gives CASSEGQGPNQPQHF.

The chain carries TRBV9 and TRBJ1-4; possible D gene TRBD1, 5 bases. The V end was cut by 1 base, the J end by 2 bases, with 9 bases between. Germline CDR1 reads SGDLS; CDR2 reads YYNGEE. The CDR3 is made up of 15 amino acids. The chain's CDR3 is CASSVTGGTNEKLFF. The CDR3, as DNA: TGTGCCAGCAGCGTAACGGGGGGGACTAATGAAAAACTGTTTTTT.

As DNA, the CDR3 is TGTGCCAGCAGCGACGGGACGGCCAATGAGCAGTTCTTC. Amino acid sequence: CASSDGTANEQFF. The genes are TRBV5-6 and TRBJ2-1, with D possibly called TRBD1 or TRBD2 (5 bases each). The CDR3 runs to 13 residues. With 4 bases removed from V and 6 bases from J, the gap between germline ends came to 11 bases. Germline lookup yields CDR1 SGHDT and CDR2 YYEEEE.

Only a few counts were recorded for this clonotype. The chain combines TRBV20-1 with TRBJ2-5; 9 bases align to TRBD2. Germline loops: CDR1 DFQATT, CDR2 SNEGSKA (reference sequence). J gave up 2 bases and V 1 base, and 5 bases lay outside the gene matches. This CDR3 has 15 amino acids. The CDR3, as DNA: TGCAGTGCTAGAGTCAGCGGGAGGCCTCAAGAGACCCAGTACTTC. Translated, it gives CSARVSGRPQETQYF.

This clonotype was observed a few times. The chain links TRBV2 to TRBJ2-5, with D perhaps TRBD2 (6 bases). The V end lost 8 bases, the J end lost 3 bases, and 13 bases lay between the germline ends. This CDR3 spans 13 amino acids. Per the germline V gene, CDR1 is SNHLY and CDR2 is FYNNEI. CDR3 residues: CASLTSSKETQYF. For the CDR3, the DNA is TGTGCCAGCCTTACTAGCTCAAAAGAGACCCAGTACTTC.

CDR3 loop: CASSQDWPRRDEKLFF. As DNA, the CDR3 is TGCGCCAGCAGCCAAGATTGGCCGCGGCGGGATGAAAAACTGTTTTTT. The genes are TRBV4-1 and TRBJ1-4; no definite D call. The CDR3 contains 16 residues. Trimming shortened V by 0 bases and J by 6 bases, and 14 bases separated the two germline ends. Germline CDR1 and CDR2: MGHRA and YSYEKL.

In this sample, this clonotype turned up many times. This rearrangement joins TRBV7-3 to TRBJ2-1; 10 bases match TRBD2. CDR3 length: 14 residues. With V trimmed by 5 bases and J by 9 bases, 7 bases remained unmatched. The germline CDR1 and CDR2 sequences are SGHTA and FQGTGA. This CDR3 reads CASSGLAGDGEQFF. The CDR3 bases are TGTGCCAGCAGCGGGCTAGCGGGGGATGGTGAGCAGTTCTTC.

This chain uses TRBV15 with TRBJ2-7, with TRBD1 identical over 7 bases. Germline V gene lookup returns CDR1 LNHNV and CDR2 YYDKDF (reference sequence). With V trimmed by 5 bases and J by 2 bases, 21 bases remained unmatched. The CDR3 is 19 residues long. CDR3 residues: CATSRGIFLQGQQPYEQYF. The CDR3 nucleotides read TGTGCCACCAGCCGGGGCATCTTTTTACAGGGACAGCAACCCTACGAGCAGTACTTC.

This clonotype has a handful of counts. This rearrangement joins TRBV29-1 to TRBJ1-1; no clear D. V was pared by 6 bases and J by 2 bases, with 10 bases between. Per germline, CDR1 SQVTM and CDR2 ANQGSEA. CDR3 length: 12 residues. The CDR3 DNA reads as TGCAGCGTGAGGGCAGGAAACACTGAAGCTTTCTTT. This codes for CSVRAGNTEAFF.

This clonotype was detected ten times or more. The rearrangement links TRBV6-5 to TRBJ2-5; D is unclear. V lost 2 bases to trimming and J lost 4 bases, with 8 bases between them. CDR3 length: 13 amino acids. Germline V gives CDR1 MNHEY, CDR2 SVGAGI. This CDR3 is CASSYEGGETQYF. Written as DNA, the CDR3 is TGTGCCAGCAGTTACGAAGGTGGAGAGACCCAGTACTTC.

This clonotype was seen a few times. The chain has TRBV5-1 and TRBJ1-1, with D possibly TRBD1 on 5 matching bases. V gave up 1 base and J gave up 1 base, with 14 bases separating them. Germline V CDR1 and CDR2: SGHRS, YFSETQ. The CDR3 runs to 16 residues. In DNA form, the CDR3 reads TGCGCCAGCAGCTTGTCCACCAGGGTGGGGAACACTGAAGCTTTCTTT. Protein product: CASSLSTRVGNTEAFF. The full variable domain, rest sourced from reference TRBV5-1 and TRBJ1-1, is KAGVTQTPRYLIKTRGQQVTLSCSPISGHRSVSWYQQTPGQGLQFLFEYFSETQRNKGNFPGRFSGRQFSNSRSEMNVSTLELGDSALYLCASSLSTRVGNTEAFFGQGTRLTVV.

This clonotype was counted ten times or more. CDR3: CASSYSSRSNQPQHF. In nucleotides, the CDR3 is TGTGCCAGCAGTTACTCGTCCAGAAGCAATCAGCCCCAGCATTTT. The rearrangement links TRBV6-6 to TRBJ1-5; D is unresolved. This CDR3 contains 15 residues. Germline CDR1 is MNHNY and CDR2 is SVGAGI (reference sequence). Trimming stripped 0 bases from V and 1 base from J, with 7 bases between.